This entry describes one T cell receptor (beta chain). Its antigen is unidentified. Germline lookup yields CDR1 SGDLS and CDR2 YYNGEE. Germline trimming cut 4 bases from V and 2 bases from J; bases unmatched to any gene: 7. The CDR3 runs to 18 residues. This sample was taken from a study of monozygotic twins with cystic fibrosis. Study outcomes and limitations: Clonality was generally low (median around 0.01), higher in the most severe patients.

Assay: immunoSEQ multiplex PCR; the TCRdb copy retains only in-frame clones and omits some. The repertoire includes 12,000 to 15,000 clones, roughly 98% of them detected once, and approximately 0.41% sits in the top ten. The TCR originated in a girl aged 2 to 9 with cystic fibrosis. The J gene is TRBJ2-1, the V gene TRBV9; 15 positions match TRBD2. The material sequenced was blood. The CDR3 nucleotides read TGTGCCAGCAGCCCCCCGGGACTAGCGGGAGGAACCTACAATGAGCAGTTCTTC. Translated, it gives CASSPPGLAGGTYNEQFF. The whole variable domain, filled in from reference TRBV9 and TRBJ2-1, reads DSGVTQTPKHLITATGQRVTLRCSPRSGDLSVYWYQQSLDQGLQFLIQYYNGEERAKGNILERFSAQQFPDLHSELNLSSLELGDSALYFCASSPPGLAGGTYNEQFFGPGTRLTVL.